This T cell receptor (beta chain) is drawn from a study of control samples from healthy donors and cancer patients. Only in-frame clones appear in the TCRdb table, and some are missing; sequencing was by immunoSEQ multiplex PCR. The sample yields about 140,000 clones, under 90% seen once. Sequenced sample: blood. The sequence derives from a man between 25 and 39 years old in good health.

This chain's CDR3 is CASSYRGTRGDEQYF. In nucleotides, the CDR3 is TGTGCCAGCAGTTACAGGGGTACCCGGGGGGACGAGCAGTACTTC. V usage is TRBV6-5 and J usage is TRBJ2-7, with 7 bases aligning to TRBD2. The junction had 9 bases not matched to a gene; V was cut back by 2 bases and J by 5 bases. This CDR3 spans 15 amino acids. Per the germline V gene, CDR1 is MNHEY and CDR2 is SVGAGI.